Sequencing of this TCR beta chain was carried out in a study of glioma-infiltrating T cells after dendritic cell vaccination. Overall study: Autologous tumor lysate-pulsed dendritic cell vaccination was given between 2003 and 2012.

This CDR3 is built from 13 residues. The V and J ends lost 6 bases and 3 bases, in that order; junction bases with no gene match: 4. The germline V gene has CDR1 SNHLY and CDR2 FYNNEI. Only patients with spare fresh-frozen tumor and over two years of follow-up were included. Isocitrate dehydrogenase mutation was absent in all glioblastoma patients. The assay was immunoSEQ multiplex PCR, and TCRdb's table has in-frame clones only and misses some. Altogether about 95,000 clones are present, 85% to 90% being singletons, with the ten largest covering less than 3%. J is TRBJ2-7 and V is TRBV2; 8 bases are shared with TRBD1. The receptor was derived from a human donor with glioblastoma. The specimen comprised blood, sampled before dendritic cell vaccination. The CDR3 region has the DNA TGTGCCAGCAGCGCTGACAGGGGCTACGAGCAGTACTTC. As protein: CASSADRGYEQYF.